These 29 T cell receptor beta chains were all obtained from the same sample, sequenced in a study of cytomegalovirus exposure and HLA in healthy donors. The PCR contained 60 Vbeta and 13 Jbeta primers. Only in-frame clones appear in the TCRdb table, and some are missing; sequencing was by immunoSEQ multiplex PCR. The sample records 100,000 to 150,000 clones, roughly 82% being singletons. Material for sequencing was PBMCs. The receptors originated from a man in his forties or fifties in good health and CMV-seronegative.

The chain links TRBV6-1 to TRBJ2-7; 8 bases align to TRBD1. In germline, CDR1 is MNHNS, CDR2 SASEGT. With V trimmed by 4 bases and J by 2 bases, 4 bases remained unmatched. The CDR3 sequence is 14 residues long. This CDR3 is CASSAQGGPYEQYF. In DNA form, the CDR3 reads TGTGCCAGCAGTGCACAGGGGGGCCCCTACGAGCAGTACTTC.

This clone was seen a few times. J is TRBJ2-7 and V is TRBV7-8; 7 nucleotides line up with TRBD1. Germline V CDR1 and CDR2: SGHVS, FQNEAQ. This CDR3 is 14 amino acids long. Germline trimming cut 4 bases from V and 3 bases from J; bases unmatched to any gene: 6. This chain's CDR3 is CASSSHRGFYEQYF. CDR3 DNA sequence: TGTGCCAGCAGCTCTCACAGGGGTTTCTACGAGCAGTACTTC.

The rearrangement joins TRBV7-2 to TRBJ1-3; D is possibly TRBD1 (6 bases). The CDR3 loop spans 15 amino acids. The V end lost 3 bases, the J end lost 1 base, and 10 bases lay between the germline ends. Germline loops: CDR1 SGHTA, CDR2 FQGNSA. CDR3 sequence (DNA): TGTGCCAGCAGCTTCCCGACAGGTTCTGGAAACACCATATATTTT. This translates into CASSFPTGSGNTIYF.

The chain uses TRBV2 and TRBJ1-5, with D tentatively TRBD1 (5 bases). CDR1 is SNHLY and CDR2 is FYNNEI in the germline V gene. V gave up 7 bases and J gave up 7 bases, with 17 bases separating them. The CDR3 is made up of 14 amino acids. The CDR3 region is CASTPWGRGQPQHF. CDR3 bases: TGTGCCAGCACCCCTTGGGGAAGGGGCCAGCCCCAGCATTTT.

V usage is TRBV5-4 and J usage is TRBJ2-7; perhaps TRBD2 as D (5 bases). V was clipped by 3 bases and J by 2 bases, with 9 bases between them. The CDR3 length is 13 residues. Germline lookup yields CDR1 SGHNT and CDR2 YYREEE (reference sequence). The CDR3 sequence is CASSYRGTYEQYF. CDR3 coding DNA: TGTGCCAGCAGCTACCGGGGAACCTACGAGCAGTACTTC. The whole variable domain, filled in from reference TRBV5-4 and TRBJ2-7, reads ETGVTQSPTHLIKTRGQQVTLRCSSQSGHNTVSWYQQALGQGPQFIFQYYREEENGRGNFPPRFSGLQFPNYSSELNVNALELDDSALYLCASSYRGTYEQYFGPGTRLTVT.

V is TRBV9 and J is TRBJ2-5; D possibly corresponds to TRBD2 (6 bases). Germline V gene data show CDR1 as SGDLS and CDR2 as YYNGEE. This CDR3 is built from 15 residues. The germline V and J ends were trimmed by 0 bases and 3 bases, with 12 bases remaining between them. CDR3 sequence reads: CASSVDGAGKETQYF. The CDR3 nucleotides read TGTGCCAGCAGCGTAGACGGTGCGGGAAAAGAGACCCAGTACTTC.

For the CDR3, the DNA is TGTGCCAGCTCTCCGACAGGGTCCGGAGATACGCAGTATTTT. Its protein product is CASSPTGSGDTQYF. The chain couples TRBV18 to TRBJ2-3, with 7 bases identical to TRBD1. This CDR3 comprises 14 residues. With 6 bases clipped from V and 5 bases from J, the junction kept 8 bases outside the gene matches. Germline V gene sequence: CDR1 KGHSH, CDR2 LQKENI.

The chain is built from TRBV28 and TRBJ1-6; 9 bases agree with TRBD1. The CDR3 is 15 amino acids. Germline lookup yields CDR1 MDHEN and CDR2 SYDVKM. V lost 6 bases to trimming and J lost 15 bases; unmatched junction nucleotides: 15. This chain's CDR3 is CASSSYRGPLLFLHF. The CDR3 nucleotides read TGTGCCAGCAGCAGTTACAGGGGGCCCCTGTTGTTCCTCCACTTT. Full variable domain (missing parts from reference TRBV28 and TRBJ1-6): DVKVTQSSRYLVKRTGEKVFLECVQDMDHENMFWYRQDPGLGLRLIYFSYDVKMKEKGDIPEGYSVSREKKERFSLILESASTNQTSMYLCASSSYRGPLLFLHFGNGTRLTVT.

The chain recombines TRBV6-1 with TRBJ2-3; 11 bases are a match to TRBD2. V lost 6 bases, J lost 5 bases, and 7 bases stayed unmatched. This CDR3 is built from 15 residues. Germline CDR1 is MNHNS and CDR2 is SASEGT. CDR3 loop: CASRGTSGPGDTQYF. The CDR3 nucleotides are TGTGCCAGCAGAGGGACTAGCGGTCCGGGAGATACGCAGTATTTT.

The gene calls are TRBV5-1 and TRBJ2-1; tentatively, D is TRBD2 (5 bases). CDR1 is SGHRS and CDR2 is YFSETQ in the germline V gene. This CDR3 has 15 residues. V was trimmed by 2 bases and J by 4 bases, leaving 13 bases between them. CDR3 amino acids: CASSFGSGEYNEQFF. Here the CDR3 DNA reads TGCGCCAGCAGCTTCGGCTCCGGGGAGTACAATGAGCAGTTCTTC.

The chain carries TRBV6-5 and TRBJ2-7; D remains ambiguous. V was trimmed by 2 bases and J by 3 bases, leaving 8 bases between them. The CDR3 extends over 13 amino acids. Germline-derived CDR1 and CDR2 are MNHEY and SVGAGI. The CDR3 bases are TGTGCCAGCAGTTACGGTCTAGTCTACGAGCAGTACTTC. Amino acids: CASSYGLVYEQYF.

CDR3 nucleotide sequence: TGTGCCAGCAGCGGTGGCGTTAGCGGGGGGGTTTTATCTCAGGATGAGCAGTTCTTC. Protein product: CASSGGVSGGVLSQDEQFF. The V gene is TRBV7-9, the J gene TRBJ2-1; 11 bases map to TRBD2. The CDR3 sequence is 19 residues long. Looked up from germline, CDR1 is SEHNR and CDR2 is FQNEAQ (reference sequence). The junction had 20 bases not matched to a gene; V was cut back by 5 bases and J by 8 bases.

The genes are TRBV5-1 and TRBJ1-2, with 8 bases that match TRBD1. The CDR3 contains 16 residues. With V trimmed by 3 bases and J by 1 base, 8 bases remained unmatched. Germline V lookup: CDR1 SGHRS, CDR2 YFSETQ. The CDR3 reads CASSSGTGFRNYGYTF. The CDR3 coding sequence is TGCGCCAGCAGCTCCGGGACAGGCTTCCGTAACTATGGCTACACCTTC. Looking up the rest from reference TRBV5-1 and TRBJ1-2 gives the full variable domain: KAGVTQTPRYLIKTRGQQVTLSCSPISGHRSVSWYQQTPGQGLQFLFEYFSETQRNKGNFPGRFSGRQFSNSRSEMNVSTLELGDSALYLCASSSGTGFRNYGYTFGSGTRLTVV.

The V call is TRBV9, the J call TRBJ2-7, with D perhaps matching TRBD1 (5 bases). The CDR3 totals 15 residues. V was clipped by 4 bases and J by 6 bases, with 20 bases between them. Germline-derived CDR1 and CDR2 are SGDLS and YYNGEE. CDR3 in amino acids: CASSLQPSGQREQYF. CDR3 nucleotide sequence: TGTGCCAGCAGCCTCCAGCCATCAGGGCAGCGCGAGCAGTACTTC.

This sequence joins TRBV4-1 and TRBJ1-4; possible D gene TRBD1, 6 bases. Germline V lookup: CDR1 MGHRA, CDR2 YSYEKL. With 4 bases removed from V and 6 bases from J, the gap between germline ends came to 15 bases. The CDR3 runs to 15 residues. CDR3 in amino acids: CASSPTTGGYEKLFF. CDR3 DNA sequence: TGCGCCAGCAGCCCTACGACAGGAGGTTATGAAAAACTGTTTTTT.

The rearrangement joins TRBV5-1 to TRBJ2-7; TRBD1 matches 9 bases. This CDR3 has 14 residues. The germline CDR1 and CDR2 sequences are SGHRS and YFSETQ. J was trimmed by 5 bases and V by 3 bases; bases with no gene match: 6. The CDR3 DNA sequence: TGCGCCAGCAGCTCGCCCGGACAGGGGAACGAGCAGTACTTC. This translates into CASSSPGQGNEQYF.

V gene TRBV10-2 combines with J gene TRBJ2-1, with 10 bases matching TRBD2. From germline, CDR1 is WSHSY and CDR2 SAAADI. The CDR3 loop spans 13 amino acids. V was clipped by 11 bases and J by 4 bases; unmatched bases: 5. CDR3 bases: TGCGCCGGAAAGCGGGGGGGGTACAATGAGCAGTTCTTC. Amino acid sequence: CAGKRGGYNEQFF.

This clone came up a few times. This chain links TRBV6-1 with TRBJ1-1; D may be TRBD1 (5 bases). The V end was cut by 4 bases, the J end by 6 bases, with 9 bases between. Germline CDR1 reads MNHNS; CDR2 reads SASEGT. This CDR3 has 12 amino acids. The CDR3 region is CASSAGGAEAFF. DNA for the CDR3: TGTGCCAGCAGTGCTGGAGGGGCTGAAGCTTTCTTT.

The V and J genes are TRBV5-6 and TRBJ2-3; D is perhaps TRBD2 (5 bases). The CDR3 contains 15 residues. Trimming stripped 4 bases from V and 2 bases from J, with 14 bases between. Per germline, CDR1 SGHDT and CDR2 YYEEEE. CDR3 protein: CASSGEFPLTDTQYF. In DNA form, the CDR3 reads TGTGCCAGCAGCGGGGAGTTCCCCCTCACAGATACGCAGTATTTT.

This clone was counted between two and nine times. This chain connects TRBV6-5 to TRBJ2-3; 8 bases align to TRBD2. This CDR3 has 14 amino acids. CDR1 and CDR2 from the germline V gene are MNHEY and SVGAGI. After removal of 4 bases from V and 2 bases from J, the junction contained 2 bases not matched to a gene. CDR3 protein: CASSLRGDTDTQYF. The CDR3 DNA is TGTGCCAGCAGTTTGCGGGGGGACACAGATACGCAGTATTTT.

The chain links TRBV9 to TRBJ1-1; 10 positions match TRBD1. CDR1 and CDR2 from the germline V gene are SGDLS and YYNGEE. This CDR3 region has 12 residues. With V trimmed by 4 bases and J by 10 bases, 4 bases remained unmatched. The CDR3 DNA follows: TGTGCCAGCAGCCCTCGGACAGGGGGAGCTTTCTTT. It encodes CASSPRTGGAFF.

The sample holds a few counts of this clone. V gene TRBV9 combines with J gene TRBJ1-2, with D perhaps matching TRBD1 (6 bases). The germline CDR1 and CDR2 sequences are SGDLS and YYNGEE. V was cut by 4 bases and J by 3 bases, with 19 bases left in between. The CDR3 has 16 amino acids. CDR3 amino acids: CASSSDRLTTDYGYTF. As DNA, the CDR3 is TGTGCCAGCAGCAGTGACAGGCTCACTACCGACTATGGCTACACCTTC. Complete variable domain (other parts from reference TRBV9 and TRBJ1-2): DSGVTQTPKHLITATGQRVTLRCSPRSGDLSVYWYQQSLDQGLQFLIQYYNGEERAKGNILERFSAQQFPDLHSELNLSSLELGDSALYFCASSSDRLTTDYGYTFGSGTRLTVV.

Only a few counts were recorded for this clone. The V gene is TRBV6-5, the J gene TRBJ1-2, with D possibly being TRBD1 (5 bases). With 4 bases removed from V and 6 bases from J, the gap between germline ends came to 21 bases. CDR3 length: 16 residues. Per the germline V gene, CDR1 is MNHEY and CDR2 is SVGAGI. For the CDR3, the DNA is TGTGCCAGCAGTTCCCGCCCGTTCCAGGGTTCCCATGGCTACACCTTC. Its translation is CASSSRPFQGSHGYTF.

This clone has a single count. The gene calls are TRBV25-1 and TRBJ1-2; no definite D call. Germline values: CDR1 MGHDK, CDR2 SYGVNS. V was cut by 4 bases and J by 5 bases, with 17 bases left in between. CDR3 length: 15 amino acids. CDR3 loop: CASSALGSPGYGYTF. The CDR3 DNA reads as TGTGCCAGCAGTGCCCTGGGGAGCCCAGGATATGGCTACACCTTC.

In the case of this clone: The same CDR3 is also encoded by other DNA sequences in this sample. This chain uses TRBV5-1 with TRBJ2-5; TRBD2 aligns across 13 bases. Trimming took 4 bases from V and 1 from J; bases not matched to a gene: 4. Germline V lookup: CDR1 SGHRS, CDR2 YFSETQ. This CDR3 has 16 amino acids. CDR3 nucleotides: TGCGCCAGCAGCCCTGGACTAGCGGGGGCCCAAGAGACCCAGTACTTC. Its protein is CASSPGLAGAQETQYF.

The gene calls are TRBV14 and TRBJ2-5, with D uncertain. Trimming cost V 4 bases and J 1 base, with 7 bases left between them. This CDR3 is built from 13 residues. From germline, CDR1 is SGHDN and CDR2 FVKESK. The CDR3 region is CASSRATQETQYF. In nucleotides, the CDR3 is TGTGCCAGCAGCCGGGCCACCCAAGAGACCCAGTACTTC.

The rearrangement links TRBV19 to TRBJ2-7, with TRBD1 matching over 10 bases. The CDR3 consists of 15 residues. V trimming: 1 base; J trimming: 2 bases; junction bases outside the gene matches: 2. From germline, CDR1 is LNHDA and CDR2 SQIVND (reference sequence). Here the CDR3 reads CASSIAGTGAYEQYF. In nucleotides, the CDR3 is TGTGCCAGTAGTATAGCGGGGACAGGGGCCTACGAGCAGTACTTC.

The rearrangement joins TRBV5-6 to TRBJ2-1, with D maybe TRBD2 (7 bases). Germline loops: CDR1 SGHDT, CDR2 YYEEEE. V lost 0 bases and J lost 5, with 21 bases in between. The CDR3 totals 18 residues. CDR3 DNA sequence: TGTGCCAGCAGCTTGGGTCTTCGGGGGGCAGATCCTAACAATGAGCAGTTCTTC. It yields the protein CASSLGLRGADPNNEQFF.

The rearrangement uses TRBV29-1 and TRBJ1-2; D unresolved. V was clipped by 0 bases and J by 8 bases, with 13 bases between them. The CDR3 has 13 amino acids. CDR1 and CDR2 (germline): SQVTM, ANQGSEA. The CDR3 here is CSVEDQEGEGYTF. The DNA for the CDR3 is TGCAGCGTTGAAGATCAAGAGGGCGAGGGCTACACCTTC. The full variable domain, in which reference TRBV29-1 and TRBJ1-2 provide the parts outside the CDR3, is SAVISQKPSRDICQRGTSLTIQCQVDSQVTMMFWYRQQPGQSLTLIATANQGSEATYESGFVIDKFPISRPNLTFSTLTVSNMSPEDSSIYLCSVEDQEGEGYTFGSGTRLTVV.